This entry lists 15 T cell receptor beta chains sequenced from one sample in a study of cytomegalovirus exposure and HLA in healthy donors. The study ran its PCR with 60 Vbeta and 13 Jbeta primers. Clones were sequenced by immunoSEQ multiplex PCR, and TCRdb holds only the in-frame ones, with some missing. Here the sample spans around 130,000 clones, 83% being singletons. Sequencing was performed on PBMCs. These receptors were collected from a girl aged 2 to 10 in good health and CMV-seronegative.

The genes are TRBV4-3 and TRBJ2-1; TRBD2 matches 8 bases. Unmatched junction bases numbered 16, after V lost 2 bases and J lost 10 bases. Germline loops: CDR1 LGHNA, CDR2 YSLEER. CDR3 length: 17 amino acids. CDR3 in DNA: TGCGCCAGCAGCCAACATCCTCGCGGGGGGCACTTGTCCGAGCAGTTCTTC. Translated: CASSQHPRGGHLSEQFF.

This chain uses TRBV7-8 with TRBJ2-7; D gene ambiguous. This CDR3 comprises 16 residues. Trimming pared 0 bases from V and 0 bases from J, leaving 12 bases between. Looked up from germline, CDR1 is SGHVS and CDR2 is FQNEAQ. Here the CDR3 reads CASSLAGLLSSYEQYF. CDR3 DNA: TGTGCCAGCAGCTTAGCTGGGCTGTTGAGCTCCTACGAGCAGTACTTC.

This rearrangement joins TRBV5-1 to TRBJ2-3; D possibly corresponds to TRBD2 (6 bases). The V end lost 4 bases, the J end lost 3 bases, and 21 bases lay between the germline ends. The CDR3 is 17 residues long. CDR1 is SGHRS, CDR2 YFSETQ, per germline. The CDR3 spells CASSEFPSAVGTDTQYF. Written as DNA, the CDR3 is TGCGCCAGCAGCGAATTTCCTAGCGCGGTAGGAACAGATACGCAGTATTTT.

V is TRBV6-1 and J is TRBJ2-3; 12 bases map to TRBD2. Germline CDR1 reads MNHNS; CDR2 reads SASEGT. With 1 base clipped from V and 1 base from J, the junction kept 0 bases outside the gene matches. The CDR3 spans 16 residues. The DNA of the CDR3 is TGTGCCAGCAGTGAAGGGACTAGCGGGGGCACAGATACGCAGTATTTT. Translation: CASSEGTSGGTDTQYF.

This sequence joins TRBV21-1 and TRBJ1-5; TRBD1 is the table's D call, not checked against the DNA. TRBV21-1 corresponds to a pseudogene. The CDR3 length is 19 residues. CDR3 DNA sequence: TGTGCCAGCAGCGTCAGATACCGGGACAGGGGCTATAGCAATCAGCCCCAGCATTTT. Its translation: CASSVRYRDRGYSNQPQHF.

The chain uses TRBV30 and TRBJ2-1; TRBD1 matches at 8 bases. The CDR3 covers 16 residues. CDR1 GTSNPN and CDR2 SVGIG come from the germline V gene (reference sequence). Trimming removed 5 bases from V and 3 bases from J; junction bases left unmatched: 12. The CDR3 here is CAWGLPGGGFYNEQFF. As DNA, the CDR3 is TGTGCCTGGGGACTCCCAGGGGGCGGCTTCTACAATGAGCAGTTCTTC.

This chain links TRBV2 with TRBJ1-5; D is ambiguous. Germline assignment: CDR1 SNHLY and CDR2 FYNNEI. V lost 8 bases to trimming and J lost 0 bases, with 8 bases between them. The CDR3 consists of 13 residues. CDR3 sequence: CASVQNSNQPQHF. The CDR3 DNA sequence: TGTGCCAGCGTACAGAATAGCAATCAGCCCCAGCATTTT.

This clone was picked up a small number of times. V and J are TRBV2 and TRBJ1-5; no reliable D call. Germline V gene data show CDR1 as SNHLY and CDR2 as FYNNEI. This CDR3 has 15 residues. Trimming left V 3 bases short and J 0 bases short, with 9 bases between. DNA of the CDR3: TGTGCCAGCAGTGATGCAGACTATAGCAATCAGCCCCAGCATTTT. Translating it yields CASSDADYSNQPQHF.

The DNA of the CDR3 is TGTGCCAGCAGTTTCCCAGACAGGGTCGAGCAGTTCTTC. This sequence encodes CASSFPDRVEQFF. The chain recombines TRBV27 with TRBJ2-1, with TRBD1 matching 7 bases. J gave up 10 bases and V 3 bases, and 6 bases lay outside the gene matches. Looked up from germline, CDR1 is MNHEY and CDR2 is SMNVEV (reference sequence). This CDR3 is built from 13 residues.

The chain has TRBV28 and TRBJ1-6, with TRBD1 matching 7 bases. CDR1 MDHEN and CDR2 SYDVKM come from the germline V gene. CDR3 length: 16 amino acids. V lost 5 bases to trimming and J lost 3 bases; unmatched junction nucleotides: 7. CDR3 sequence reads: CASSASGQSYNSPLHF. The CDR3 DNA reads as TGTGCCAGCAGTGCTTCGGGACAGAGCTATAATTCACCCCTCCACTTT. Full variable domain (remainder filled in from reference TRBV28 and TRBJ1-6): DVKVTQSSRYLVKRTGEKVFLECVQDMDHENMFWYRQDPGLGLRLIYFSYDVKMKEKGDIPEGYSVSREKKERFSLILESASTNQTSMYLCASSASGQSYNSPLHFGNGTRLTVT.

This sequence joins TRBV19 and TRBJ1-1; possibly TRBD1 for D (5 bases). Trimming left V 8 bases short and J 5 bases short, with 15 bases between. The CDR3 consists of 13 residues. CDR1 and CDR2 (germline): LNHDA, SQIVND (reference sequence). The CDR3 spells CASQDTYRTEAFF. The CDR3 nucleotides read TGTGCCAGTCAGGACACCTACAGGACTGAAGCTTTCTTT.

The chain combines TRBV6-6 with TRBJ1-4, with 8 nucleotides matching TRBD1. V lost 5 bases to trimming and J lost 6 bases; unmatched junction nucleotides: 5. In germline, CDR1 is MNHNY, CDR2 SVGAGI (reference sequence). This CDR3 is built from 14 residues. DNA for the CDR3: TGTGCCAGCAGTACTACAGGGGGATATGAAAAACTGTTTTTT. Its protein product is CASSTTGGYEKLFF.

This sequence joins TRBV30 and TRBJ2-1; 15 bases map to TRBD2. The germline V gene has CDR1 GTSNPN and CDR2 SVGIG (reference sequence). The trim removed 0 bases at V and 10 bases at J, leaving 10 bases unmatched. The CDR3 totals 17 residues. The CDR3 loop reads CAWSVKGLAGGPWEQFF. The CDR3 DNA sequence: TGTGCCTGGAGTGTAAAAGGACTAGCGGGGGGGCCTTGGGAGCAGTTCTTC.

The chain joins TRBV4-1 to TRBJ2-1; 7 bases map to TRBD2. V lost 3 bases and J lost 4; bases outside the gene matches: 9. The CDR3 runs 16 residues. The germline V gene encodes CDR1 MGHRA and CDR2 YSYEKL. The CDR3 nucleotides are TGCGCCAGCAGCCAGGATCTCTGGGGGGGGTACAATGAGCAGTTCTTC. This translates into CASSQDLWGGYNEQFF.

The V and J genes are TRBV4-3 and TRBJ1-2; D not certain. This CDR3 is built from 13 residues. V was clipped by 3 bases and J by 0 bases, with 5 bases between them. Germline loops: CDR1 LGHNA, CDR2 YSLEER. CDR3 region: CASSHLTNYGYTF. The CDR3 DNA follows: TGCGCCAGCAGCCACTTAACTAACTATGGCTACACCTTC.